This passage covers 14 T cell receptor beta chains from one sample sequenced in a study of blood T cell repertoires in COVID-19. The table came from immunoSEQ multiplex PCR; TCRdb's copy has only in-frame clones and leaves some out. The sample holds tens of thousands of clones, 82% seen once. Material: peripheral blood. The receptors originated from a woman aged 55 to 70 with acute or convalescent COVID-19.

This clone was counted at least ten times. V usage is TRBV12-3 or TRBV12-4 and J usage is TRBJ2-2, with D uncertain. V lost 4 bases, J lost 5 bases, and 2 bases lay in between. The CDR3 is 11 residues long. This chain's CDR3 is CASSSTGELFF. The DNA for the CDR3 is TGTGCCAGCAGTTCAACCGGGGAGCTGTTTTTT.

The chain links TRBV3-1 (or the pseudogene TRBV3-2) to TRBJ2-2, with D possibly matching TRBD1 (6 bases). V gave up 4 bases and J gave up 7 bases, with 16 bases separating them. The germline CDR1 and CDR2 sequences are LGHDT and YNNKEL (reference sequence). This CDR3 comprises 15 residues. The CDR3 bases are TGTGCCAGCAGCCTGTTTCGGGACATTTTCGGGGAGCTGTTTTTT. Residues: CASSLFRDIFGELFF.

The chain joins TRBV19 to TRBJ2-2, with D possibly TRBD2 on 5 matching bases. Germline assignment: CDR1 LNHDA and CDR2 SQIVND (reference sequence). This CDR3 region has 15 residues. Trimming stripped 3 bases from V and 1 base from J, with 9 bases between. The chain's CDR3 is CASSIERMNTGELFF. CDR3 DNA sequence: TGTGCCAGTAGTATTGAGCGGATGAACACCGGGGAGCTGTTTTTT.

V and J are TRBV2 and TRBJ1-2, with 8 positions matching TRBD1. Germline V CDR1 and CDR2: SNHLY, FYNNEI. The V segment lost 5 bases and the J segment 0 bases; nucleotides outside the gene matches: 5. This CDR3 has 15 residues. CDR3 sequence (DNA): TGTGCCAGCAGTCGCCGGACAGGGACTAACTATGGCTACACCTTC. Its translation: CASSRRTGTNYGYTF. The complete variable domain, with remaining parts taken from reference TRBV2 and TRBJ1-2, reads EPEVTQTPSHQVTQMGQEVILRCVPISNHLYFYWYRQILGQKVEFLVSFYNNEISEKSEIFDDQFSVERPDGSNFTLKIRSTKLEDSAMYFCASSRRTGTNYGYTFGSGTRLTVV.

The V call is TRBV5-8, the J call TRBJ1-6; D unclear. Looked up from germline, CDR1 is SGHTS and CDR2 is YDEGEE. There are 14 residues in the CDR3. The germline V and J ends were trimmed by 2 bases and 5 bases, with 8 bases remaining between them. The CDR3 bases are TGTGCCAGCAGCTTTAGACACAATAATTCACCCCTCCACTTT. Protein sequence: CASSFRHNNSPLHF.

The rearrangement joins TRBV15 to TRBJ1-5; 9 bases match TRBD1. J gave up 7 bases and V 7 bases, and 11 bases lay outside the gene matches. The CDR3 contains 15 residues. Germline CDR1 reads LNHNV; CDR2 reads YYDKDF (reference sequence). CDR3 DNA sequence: TGTGCCACCACTATTGACGGACAGGGGAACCAGCCCCAGCATTTT. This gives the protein CATTIDGQGNQPQHF.

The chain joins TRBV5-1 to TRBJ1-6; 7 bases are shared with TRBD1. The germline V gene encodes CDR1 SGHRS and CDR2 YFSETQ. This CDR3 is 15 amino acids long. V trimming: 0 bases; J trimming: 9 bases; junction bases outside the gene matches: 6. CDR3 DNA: TGCGCCAGCAGCTTGGCCAGAGGGGGCAGTTCACCCCTCCACTTT. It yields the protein CASSLARGGSSPLHF.

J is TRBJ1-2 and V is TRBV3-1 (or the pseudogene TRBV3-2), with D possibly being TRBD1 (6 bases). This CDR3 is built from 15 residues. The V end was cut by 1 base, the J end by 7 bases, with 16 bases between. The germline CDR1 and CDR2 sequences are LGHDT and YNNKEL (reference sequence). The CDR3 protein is CASSQGPGEFGGYTF. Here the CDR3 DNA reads TGTGCCAGCAGCCAAGGGCCAGGGGAGTTTGGTGGCTACACCTTC.

CDR3 in amino acids: CASNHGGHEQYF. The CDR3 DNA reads TGTGCCAGCAACCATGGCGGGCACGAGCAGTACTTC. The genes are TRBV7-7 and TRBJ2-7; TRBD2 is a possible D gene (5 bases). The germline V gene has CDR1 SSHAT and CDR2 FNYEAQ (reference sequence). The V end lost 7 bases, the J end lost 5 bases, and 12 bases lay between the germline ends. This CDR3 region has 12 residues.

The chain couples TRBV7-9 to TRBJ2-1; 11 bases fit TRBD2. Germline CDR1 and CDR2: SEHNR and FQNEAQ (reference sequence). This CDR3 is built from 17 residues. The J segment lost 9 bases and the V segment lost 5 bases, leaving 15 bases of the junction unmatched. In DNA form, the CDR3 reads TGTGCCAGCAGCCAGATGGGAGTAGCGGGAGGGCCGAGTGAGCAGTTCTTC. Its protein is CASSQMGVAGGPSEQFF.

In DNA form, the CDR3 reads TGTGCCAGCAGCTTAAAGGGACGAAGGGGGCGGGGCGGGGAGCTGTTTTTT. Protein sequence: CASSLKGRRGRGGELFF. The chain couples TRBV7-2 to TRBJ2-2; perhaps TRBD1 as D (7 bases). CDR3 size: 17 residues. With 2 bases removed from V and 7 bases from J, the gap between germline ends came to 20 bases. Germline lookup yields CDR1 SGHTA and CDR2 FQGNSA.

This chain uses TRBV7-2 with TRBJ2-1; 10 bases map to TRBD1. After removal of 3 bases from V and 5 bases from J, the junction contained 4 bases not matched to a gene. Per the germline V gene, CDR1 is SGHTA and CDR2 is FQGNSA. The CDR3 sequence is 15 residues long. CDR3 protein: CASSLQGQGNNEQFF. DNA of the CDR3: TGTGCCAGCAGCTTGCAGGGACAGGGGAACAATGAGCAGTTCTTC.

CDR3 loop: CASRAASTDTQYF. As DNA, the CDR3 is TGTGCCAGCAGGGCCGCTAGCACAGATACGCAGTATTTT. This chain connects TRBV2 to TRBJ2-3; D is unresolved. The CDR3 has 13 residues. V lost 6 bases to trimming and J lost 0 bases, with 7 bases between them. The germline V gene has CDR1 SNHLY and CDR2 FYNNEI.

CDR3 sequence reads: CASSIRQGSSYEQYF. DNA of the CDR3: TGTGCCAGTAGTATACGACAGGGGAGCTCCTACGAGCAGTACTTC. This chain connects TRBV19 to TRBJ2-7; 8 bases map to TRBD1. The CDR3 sequence is 15 residues long. Per the germline V gene, CDR1 is LNHDA and CDR2 is SQIVND (reference sequence). Trimming took 2 bases from V and 0 from J; bases not matched to a gene: 3.